A single sample gave rise to the 20 T cell receptor beta chains below, sequenced in a study of blood T cell repertoires in COVID-19. The table came from immunoSEQ multiplex PCR; TCRdb's copy has only in-frame clones and leaves some out. In the table there are approximately 250,000 clones, 75% to 90% of which are singletons. Sequences were obtained from peripheral blood. Receptors originate from a human donor in a cohort sampled during active COVID-19.

This clone was found once. The CDR3 reads CASSQDPGQYTDTQYF. The CDR3 region has the DNA TGTGCCAGCAGCCAAGATCCCGGACAGTACACAGATACGCAGTATTTT. This chain joins TRBV4-2 and TRBJ2-3; TRBD1 might be the D (6 bases). The germline V gene has CDR1 LGHNA and CDR2 YNFKEQ. The V end lost 0 bases, the J end lost 2 bases, and 12 bases lay between the germline ends. This CDR3 has 16 residues.

This rearrangement joins TRBV28 to TRBJ2-5; D is possibly TRBD1 (6 bases). Germline CDR1 MDHEN, CDR2 SYDVKM. This CDR3 has 14 amino acids. V lost 6 bases and J 5 bases, leaving 16 bases between the germline ends. CDR3 bases: TGTGCCAGCAGGCACCCACAGGGAATGGAGACCCAGTACTTC. Protein sequence: CASRHPQGMETQYF.

This chain joins TRBV5-8 and TRBJ2-6; TRBD2 is a possible D gene (7 bases). Per the germline V gene, CDR1 is SGHTS and CDR2 is YDEGEE. The CDR3 is 18 residues long. V dropped 4 bases and J dropped 3 bases, with 20 bases sitting between them. CDR3 bases: TGTGCCAGCAGCCAGCCATGGGGGGGCGCAGATGGGGCCAACGTCCTGACTTTC. This translates into CASSQPWGGADGANVLTF. Together with reference TRBV5-8 and TRBJ2-6, the CDR3 gives the full variable domain: EAGVTQSPTHLIKTRGQQATLRCSPISGHTSVYWYQQALGLGLQFLLWYDEGEERNRGNFPPRFSGRQFPNYSSELNVNALELEDSALYLCASSQPWGGADGANVLTFGAGSRLTVL.

The gene calls are TRBV11-3 and TRBJ1-1; no clear D. The CDR3 spans 19 residues. Germline V gene sequence: CDR1 SGHNT, CDR2 YENEEA. Between the trimmed V and J ends, which lost 0 bases and 3 bases, there was a span of 23 bases. In DNA form, the CDR3 reads TGTGCCAGCAGCTTAGAGGAGCCTCGGCGTAGCGGCCCCGACACTGAAGCTTTCTTT. It specifies CASSLEEPRRSGPDTEAFF.

The V and J genes are TRBV5-1 and TRBJ2-7; 7 bases are a match to TRBD2. V shed 4 bases, J shed 1 base, and the junction held 11 bases outside the gene matches. The germline V gene encodes CDR1 SGHRS and CDR2 YFSETQ. CDR3 size: 16 residues. The CDR3 protein is CASSRAGDYTSYEQYF. The CDR3 DNA sequence: TGCGCCAGCAGCCGGGCGGGGGACTACACATCCTACGAGCAGTACTTC.

The V call is TRBV6-4, the J call TRBJ1-5, with TRBD1 identical over 7 bases. This CDR3 has 13 residues. V dropped 9 bases and J dropped 0; count of bases not matched to a gene: 2. Germline V gene lookup returns CDR1 MRHNA and CDR2 SNTAGT. CDR3 coding DNA: TGTGCCAGAGACAGGGTTAGCAATCAGCCCCAGCATTTT. The encoded protein is CARDRVSNQPQHF.

CDR3 amino acids: CASRAFSNQPQHF. CDR3 sequence (DNA): TGTGCCAGCAGGGCATTCAGCAATCAGCCCCAGCATTTT. This chain connects TRBV6-5 to TRBJ1-5, with unresolved D. CDR3 length equals 13 residues. Germline V lookup: CDR1 MNHEY, CDR2 SVGAGI. V lost 6 bases, J lost 1 base, and 7 bases lay in between.

The chain combines TRBV6-4 with TRBJ1-3, with 8 nucleotides matching TRBD1. J lost 0 bases, V lost 9 bases, and 16 bases had no gene match. The CDR3 extends over 18 amino acids. Germline CDR1 and CDR2: MRHNA and SNTAGT. The CDR3 region is CARVLTGGSSTSGNTIYF. The CDR3 DNA follows: TGTGCCAGGGTATTAACAGGGGGTTCCTCCACCTCTGGAAACACCATATATTTT.

The rearrangement links TRBV7-2 to TRBJ2-3, with 7 bases aligning to TRBD2. After removal of 2 bases from V and 2 bases from J, the junction contained 4 bases not matched to a gene. The germline V gene encodes CDR1 SGHTA and CDR2 FQGNSA. The CDR3 extends over 15 amino acids. The DNA for the CDR3 is TGTGCCAGCAGCTTAAGCGGGGCTAACACAGATACGCAGTATTTT. Its protein is CASSLSGANTDTQYF. The full variable domain, its missing parts supplied by reference TRBV7-2 and TRBJ2-3, is GAGVSQSPSNKVTEKGKDVELRCDPISGHTALYWYRQSLGQGLEFLIYFQGNSAPDKSGLPSDRFSAERTGGSVSTLTIQRTQQEDSAVYLCASSLSGANTDTQYFGPGTRLTVL.

This sequence joins TRBV23-1 and TRBJ1-4; D gene uncertain. TRBV23-1 belongs to the ORF category, with a function that is uncertain. Deletions cut 1 base from V and 3 bases from J, with 24 bases between. This CDR3 has 20 residues. The CDR3 DNA is TGCGCCAGCAGTCAATACAGAGAGCACCCAGTTGGTCCGGCTAATGAAAAACTGTTTTTT. Amino acids: CASSQYREHPVGPANEKLFF.

The CDR3 sequence: CASSPQGARGTEAFF. For the CDR3, the DNA is TGTGCCAGCAGCCCGCAGGGGGCGAGGGGTACTGAAGCTTTCTTT. The chain is built from TRBV11-2 and TRBJ1-1; 8 nucleotides line up with TRBD1. J gave up 5 bases and V 5 bases, and 10 bases lay outside the gene matches. The CDR3 has 15 amino acids. The germline CDR1 and CDR2 sequences are SGHAT and FQNNGV.

The chain employs TRBV18 and TRBJ2-3; D is perhaps TRBD1 (6 bases). V gave up 6 bases and J gave up 6 bases, with 7 bases separating them. Per the germline V gene, CDR1 is KGHSH and CDR2 is LQKENI. The CDR3 is 11 residues long. The CDR3 nucleotides read TGTGCCAGCTCGGGGGCGGATACGCAGTATTTT. It is translated as CASSGADTQYF.

V gene TRBV2 combines with J gene TRBJ2-7, with a tentative D call TRBD2 (6 bases). The CDR3 is made up of 14 amino acids. Germline V gene data show CDR1 as SNHLY and CDR2 as FYNNEI. V gave up 6 bases and J gave up 4 bases, with 16 bases separating them. The CDR3 DNA follows: TGTGCCAGCAGGTCCTGGGGTAGCGGTTACGAGCAGTACTTC. It specifies CASRSWGSGYEQYF.

The chain employs TRBV5-1 and TRBJ2-1; 10 bases are a match to TRBD1. Germline V gene sequence: CDR1 SGHRS, CDR2 YFSETQ. The V segment lost 5 bases and the J segment 8 bases; nucleotides outside the gene matches: 4. The CDR3 covers 13 residues. The CDR3 protein is CASRLGTGDEQFF. CDR3 DNA: TGCGCCAGCAGGCTCGGGACAGGGGATGAGCAGTTCTTC.

The CDR3: CASSDSRGRGATYEQYF. For the CDR3, the DNA is TGCGCCAGCAGTGACTCAAGGGGCAGGGGCGCGACCTACGAGCAGTACTTC. The chain joins TRBV10-1 to TRBJ2-7, with D possibly being TRBD1 (6 bases). This CDR3 contains 17 residues. Germline-derived CDR1 and CDR2 are WNHNN and SYGVQD (reference sequence). The V gene lost 3 bases and the J gene lost 2 bases, with 20 bases spanning the gap.

The chain has TRBV6-5 and TRBJ1-1, with a possible D match to TRBD1 (5 bases). Germline CDR1 reads MNHEY; CDR2 reads SVGAGI. CDR3 length: 13 amino acids. V lost 10 bases to trimming and J lost 4 bases, with 16 bases between them. CDR3 region: CAIQRGTATEAFF. DNA of the CDR3: TGTGCCATCCAGCGGGGGACGGCCACTGAAGCTTTCTTT.

This clone was counted only a few times. V is TRBV5-6 and J is TRBJ2-1; tentative D call: TRBD1 (6 bases). V lost 2 bases, J lost 4 bases, and 13 bases lay in between. This CDR3 is built from 15 residues. CDR1 and CDR2 (germline): SGHDT, YYEEEE. As DNA, the CDR3 is TGTGCCAGCAGCTTAGGGGGAGCCCCATACAATGAGCAGTTCTTC. Translation: CASSLGGAPYNEQFF.

The J gene is TRBJ2-5, the V gene TRBV28; a possible D gene is TRBD1 (5 bases). V was trimmed by 5 bases and J by 1 base, leaving 14 bases between them. From germline, CDR1 is MDHEN and CDR2 SYDVKM. The CDR3 runs to 15 residues. CDR3 amino acids: CASSPPIGAQETQYF. The CDR3 DNA follows: TGTGCCAGCAGTCCCCCAATTGGGGCCCAAGAGACCCAGTACTTC.

The V gene is TRBV11-2, the J gene TRBJ2-3, with D possibly matching TRBD1 (7 bases). Germline V gene data show CDR1 as SGHAT and CDR2 as FQNNGV. The CDR3 spans 14 residues. V lost 0 bases, J lost 4 bases, and 8 bases lay in between. The CDR3 nucleotides read TGTGCCAGCAGCTTAGACAGGGGGGCAGATACGCAGTATTTT. Protein: CASSLDRGADTQYF.

The rearrangement links TRBV19 to TRBJ1-2, with 9 nucleotides matching TRBD1. V lost 6 bases to trimming and J lost 5 bases; unmatched junction nucleotides: 7. CDR1 is LNHDA and CDR2 is SQIVND in the germline V gene (reference sequence). This CDR3 has 14 residues. CDR3 nucleotides: TGTGCCAGTAGCGAGGACAGGGGCCCGTATGGCTACACCTTC. This translates into CASSEDRGPYGYTF.